This T cell receptor beta chain is drawn from a study of PD-1 blockade in classical Hodgkin lymphoma. CDR3 length: 15 residues. Germline values: CDR1 SGDLS, CDR2 YYNGEE. The ends were cut back, 0 bases at V and 5 bases at J, with 14 bases in the middle. This table comes from immunoSEQ multiplex PCR, and its TCRdb copy is limited to in-frame clones, with some not included. The sample holds tens of thousands of clones, approximately 90% seen once. As to time point: newly diagnosed, previously untreated cHL patient sample. PBMCs from patients with newly diagnosed, untreated classical Hodgkin lymphoma served as a comparison group for the relapsed/refractory trial patients.

The V call is TRBV9, the J call TRBJ1-2; tentative D call: TRBD1 (5 bases). Source material: peripheral blood mononuclear cells (PBMCs). This receptor was taken from a human donor with classical Hodgkin lymphoma. CDR3 in amino acids: CASSVAIGALYGYTF. CDR3 in DNA: TGTGCCAGCAGCGTAGCTATCGGGGCCCTTTATGGCTACACCTTC.